The rows below give T cell receptor beta chains drawn from one sample of a study of CD8 T cells in Susac syndrome. TCRdb passed the immunoSEQ multiplex PCR reads through MiXCR, listing each CDR3 protein once. The sample comprises under 350,000 distinct CDR3 sequences, around 92% of which are singletons, and 0.065% rests with the top ten. Sequenced: CD4+ T cells from PBMCs. These receptors were collected from a human donor with multiple sclerosis. CDR3s leave out the opening cysteine and the closing phenylalanine or tryptophan.

V | length | CDR3
TRBV5-1 | 14 | ASSGTGGAYNSPLH
TRBV20-1 | 11 | SAVDVGGNTIY
TRBV7-9 | 9 | ASSPGPEQF
TRBV28 | 9 | ASSAPPRAF
TRBV7-9 | 12 | ASSRLDSNQPQH
TRBV7-3 | 11 | ASSVLEAGELF
TRBV18 | 12 | ASSPQNSNQPQH
TRBV12-3/TRBV12-4 | 14 | ASSFSWLSGANVLT
TRBV27 | 11 | ASRGWTYNEQF
TRBV18 | 10 | ASSPPGAEAF
TRBV2 | 12 | ASRGDRMNTEAF
TRBV23-1 | 14 | ASSRSRQYSNQPQH
TRBV12-3/TRBV12-4 | 11 | ASRPDRAYGYT
TRBV7-6 | 11 | ASSLGLYNEQF
TRBV6-5 | 13 | ASRPGSSGVNEQY
TRBV12-3/TRBV12-4 | 11 | ASTLTENTEAF
TRBV2 | 11 | ASRLARAGELF
TRBV5-4 | 12 | ASSLTGVVYEQY
TRBV15 | 13 | ATSRDVLGENTIY
TRBV12-3/TRBV12-4 | 14 | ASSSGQRFSGNTIY
TRBV11-2 | 13 | ASSPGISFAYGYT
TRBV7-3 | 15 | ASSLRGLATNTGELF
TRBV2 | 12 | ASRGTGDGQPQH
TRBV12-3/TRBV12-4 | 14 | ASSFVGGLQSYEQY
TRBV20-1 | 10 | SARTGGPEAF
TRBV4-1 | 11 | ASSRGYGDIQY
TRBV29-1 | 10 | SVGQGREKLF
TRBV7-8 | 13 | ASSLGTSGANVLT
TRBV7-2 | 14 | ASSAGLAGGQDTQY
TRBV7-6 | 13 | ASSLWASVPGELF
TRBV7-3 | 13 | ASSLSAALGTEAF
TRBV6-5 | 13 | ASSSRGKSGNTIY
TRBV3-1 | 11 | ASSPLSRNEAF
TRBV19 | 12 | ASESDREWAPQH
TRBV20-1 | 12 | SAPRRSMEETQY
TRBV12-3/TRBV12-4 | 12 | ASRTSGVTDTQY
TRBV14 | 9 | ASADFYEQY
TRBV28 | 11 | ASSYSGPLEQY
TRBV6-6 | 13 | ASTLSGQPNEKLF
TRBV15 | 16 | ATSRPAYPGPHTDTQY
TRBV4-3 | 11 | ASSQGRGETQY
TRBV5-1 | 14 | ASSLSASGGDGELF
TRBV5-1 | 11 | ASSFRLSYEQY
TRBV3-1 | 9 | ASSQVGGYT
TRBV6-1 | 13 | ASSDAGTAGEKLF
TRBV7-9 | 12 | ASTPGQGFGEQY
TRBV19 | 11 | ASSPGRGEKLF
TRBV3-1 | 12 | ASSLLSAGNEQF
TRBV12-3/TRBV12-4 | 15 | ASSAGTSGGSQETQY
TRBV14 | 14 | ASSQEGSKRLDTQY
TRBV2 | 13 | ASTRDRGPGNTIY
TRBV5-1 | 12 | ASSLEGRLAEAF
TRBV20-1 | 9 | SAWTDTEAF
TRBV20-1 | 11 | SAPTSGGDIQY
TRBV28 | 12 | ASSLPRAPYEQY
TRBV7-7 | 12 | ASSLGGPQETQY
TRBV30 | 12 | AWISTGDYSPLH
TRBV6-5 | 12 | ASRNRLRTDTQY
TRBV18 | 12 | ASSPSTGETEAF